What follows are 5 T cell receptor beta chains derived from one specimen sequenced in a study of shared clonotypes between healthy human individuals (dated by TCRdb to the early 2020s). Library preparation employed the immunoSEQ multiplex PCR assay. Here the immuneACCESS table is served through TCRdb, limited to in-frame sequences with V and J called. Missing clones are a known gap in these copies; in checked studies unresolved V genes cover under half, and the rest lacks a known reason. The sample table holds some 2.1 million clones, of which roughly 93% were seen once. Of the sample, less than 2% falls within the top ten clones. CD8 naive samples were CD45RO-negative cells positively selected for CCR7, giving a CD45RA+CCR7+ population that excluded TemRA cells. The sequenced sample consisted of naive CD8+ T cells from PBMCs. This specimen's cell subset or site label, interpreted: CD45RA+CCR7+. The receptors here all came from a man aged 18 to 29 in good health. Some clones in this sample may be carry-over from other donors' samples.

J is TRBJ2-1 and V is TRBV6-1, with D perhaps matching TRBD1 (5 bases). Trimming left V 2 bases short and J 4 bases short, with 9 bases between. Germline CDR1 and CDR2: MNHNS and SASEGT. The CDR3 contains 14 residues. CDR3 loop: CASSERTGYNEQFF. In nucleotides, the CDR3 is TGTGCCAGCAGTGAACGTACAGGATACAATGAGCAGTTCTTC.

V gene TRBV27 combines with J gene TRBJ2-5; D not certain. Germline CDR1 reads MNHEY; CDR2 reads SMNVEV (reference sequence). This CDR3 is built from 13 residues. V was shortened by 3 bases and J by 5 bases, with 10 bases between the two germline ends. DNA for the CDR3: TGTGCCAGCAGTTTTTGGGGTGAGGAGACCCAGTACTTC. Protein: CASSFWGEETQYF.

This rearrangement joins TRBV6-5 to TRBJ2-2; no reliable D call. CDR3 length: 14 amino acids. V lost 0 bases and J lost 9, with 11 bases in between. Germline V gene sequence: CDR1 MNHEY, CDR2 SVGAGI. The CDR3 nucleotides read TGTGCCAGCAGTTACTCGAGTTCGGGTAGGGAGCTGTTTTTT. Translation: CASSYSSSGRELFF.

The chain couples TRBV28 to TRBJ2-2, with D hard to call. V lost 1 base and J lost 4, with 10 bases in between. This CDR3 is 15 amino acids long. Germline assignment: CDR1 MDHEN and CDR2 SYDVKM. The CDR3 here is CASSLFATPTGELFF. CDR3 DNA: TGTGCCAGCAGTTTATTTGCTACCCCCACCGGGGAGCTGTTTTTT.

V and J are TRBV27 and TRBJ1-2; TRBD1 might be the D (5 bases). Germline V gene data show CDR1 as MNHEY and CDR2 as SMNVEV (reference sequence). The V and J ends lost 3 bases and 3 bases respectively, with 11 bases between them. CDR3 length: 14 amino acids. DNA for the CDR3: TGTGCCAGCAGTTTTAACTGGGGGGACTATGGCTACACCTTC. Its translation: CASSFNWGDYGYTF.